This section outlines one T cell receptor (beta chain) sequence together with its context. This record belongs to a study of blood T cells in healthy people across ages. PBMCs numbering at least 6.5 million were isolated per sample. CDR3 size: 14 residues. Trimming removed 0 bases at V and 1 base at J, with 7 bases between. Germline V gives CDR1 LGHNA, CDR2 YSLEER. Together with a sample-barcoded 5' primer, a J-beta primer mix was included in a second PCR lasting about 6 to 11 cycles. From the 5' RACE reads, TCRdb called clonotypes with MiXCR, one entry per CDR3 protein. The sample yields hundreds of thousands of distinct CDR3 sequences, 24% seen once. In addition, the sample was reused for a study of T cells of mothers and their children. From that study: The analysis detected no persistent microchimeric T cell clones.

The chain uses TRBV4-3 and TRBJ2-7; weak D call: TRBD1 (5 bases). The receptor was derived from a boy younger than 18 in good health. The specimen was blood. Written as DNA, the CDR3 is TGCGCCAGCAGCCAAGATCGACAGTCCTACGAGCAGTACTTC. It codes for CASSQDRQSYEQYF.